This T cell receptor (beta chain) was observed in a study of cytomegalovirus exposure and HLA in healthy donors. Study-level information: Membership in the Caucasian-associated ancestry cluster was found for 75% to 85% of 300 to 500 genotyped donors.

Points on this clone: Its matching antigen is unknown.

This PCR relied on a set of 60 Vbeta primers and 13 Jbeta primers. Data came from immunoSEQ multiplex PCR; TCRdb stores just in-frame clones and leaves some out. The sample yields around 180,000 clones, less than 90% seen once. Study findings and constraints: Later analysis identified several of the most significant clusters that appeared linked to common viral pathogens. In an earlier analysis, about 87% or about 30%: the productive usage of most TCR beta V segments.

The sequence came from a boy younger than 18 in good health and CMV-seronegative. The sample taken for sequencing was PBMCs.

CDR3 sequence (DNA): TGTGCCAGCAACACGCCCCGACAGGGTTTCTATGGCTACACCTTC. Amino acids: CASNTPRQGFYGYTF. The chain couples TRBV11-2 to TRBJ1-2; 7 positions match TRBD1. This CDR3 spans 15 amino acids. Germline CDR1 is SGHAT and CDR2 is FQNNGV. V lost 7 bases to trimming and J lost 4 bases; unmatched junction nucleotides: 12.